This T cell receptor beta chain came from a study of blood T cell repertoires in COVID-19. Germline values: CDR1 MNHEY, CDR2 SVGAGI. CDR3 size: 14 residues. Trimming at V came to 6 bases and at J to 1 base, leaving 2 bases not matched to a gene. Measured with immunoSEQ multiplex PCR; TCRdb has only the in-frame clones, and not every one. The table records roughly 150,000 clones, roughly 84% of them present only once. Sequences were obtained from PBMCs or T cells enriched from blood (not recorded which). V and J are TRBV6-5 and TRBJ2-3; 9 nucleotides match TRBD2. The receptor comes from a man between 60 and 70 years old who had recovered from COVID-19. CDR3 sequence: CASRTSGRTDTQYF. For the CDR3, the DNA is TGTGCCAGCAGGACTAGCGGTCGCACAGATACGCAGTATTTT.